The source of this T cell receptor (beta chain) is a study of control samples from healthy donors and cancer patients. The assay was immunoSEQ multiplex PCR, and TCRdb's table has in-frame clones only and misses some. Seen here are 100,000 to 120,000 clones, approximately 80% observed once, and the top ten hold about 5.9%. In germline, CDR1 is MGHDK, CDR2 SYGVNS. After removal of 3 bases from V and 6 bases from J, the junction contained 5 bases not matched to a gene. This CDR3 comprises 15 residues. This receptor was obtained from a man younger than 35 in good health. Sequenced input: blood. The chain combines TRBV25-1 with TRBJ2-4; 10 bases are a match to TRBD2. The CDR3 DNA follows: TGTGCCAGCAGTGATACTAGCGGGGCGGGAAACATTCAGTACTTC. Its translation is CASSDTSGAGNIQYF.